These 23 T cell receptor beta chains originate from one sample sequenced in a study of shared clonotypes between healthy human individuals. The table came from immunoSEQ multiplex PCR; TCRdb's copy has only in-frame clones and leaves some out. The sample shows hundreds of thousands of clones, around 87% of them seen only once. The sample was memory CD8+ T cells sorted from blood. Subset noted: CD45RO+ cells pooled with CCR7-negative TemRA cells. Receptors originate from a man younger than 35 in good health.

V is TRBV4-3 and J is TRBJ2-2; possible D gene TRBD1, 5 bases. V lost 3 bases and J 9 bases, leaving 11 bases between the germline ends. Germline values: CDR1 LGHNA, CDR2 YSLEER. The CDR3 has 13 residues. The CDR3 nucleotides read TGCGCCAGCAGCCACACTCAGGGTCGGGAGCTGTTTTTT. Protein product: CASSHTQGRELFF.

The V call is TRBV4-1, the J call TRBJ2-2; 10 positions match TRBD1. Germline loops: CDR1 MGHRA, CDR2 YSYEKL. With V trimmed by 8 bases and J by 5 bases, 2 bases remained unmatched. The CDR3 runs 13 residues. This CDR3 is CASRDRGTGELFF. The CDR3 DNA follows: TGCGCCAGCCGGGACAGGGGAACCGGGGAGCTGTTTTTT.

This clone was recorded a few times. The gene calls are TRBV6-5 and TRBJ1-1; D perhaps matches TRBD1 (6 bases). The CDR3 is 13 amino acids. V lost 11 bases, J lost 2 bases, and 15 bases lay in between. Germline lookup yields CDR1 MNHEY and CDR2 SVGAGI. CDR3 coding DNA: TGTGCCTCGGGGGCGGTATTAAACACTGAAGCTTTCTTT. Translation gives CASGAVLNTEAFF.

The rearrangement uses TRBV21-1 and TRBJ1-1; the table's D call of TRBD1 was not tested on the DNA. TRBV21-1 is recorded as a pseudogene. CDR3 length: 20 residues. The DNA for the CDR3 is TGTGCCAGCAGCAAAGAAGTAATGAGACAGGCGAACCTGGGGAACACTGAAGCTTTCTTT. This translates into CASSKEVMRQANLGNTEAFF.

V and J are TRBV19 and TRBJ2-7; D might be TRBD1 (5 bases). The CDR3 loop spans 13 amino acids. Per germline, CDR1 LNHDA and CDR2 SQIVND (reference sequence). Trimming shortened V by 2 bases and J by 3 bases, and 8 bases separated the two germline ends. In nucleotides, the CDR3 is TGTGCCAGTAGTATACTGCAGGGCTACGAGCAGTACTTC. It codes for CASSILQGYEQYF.

The chain employs TRBV28 and TRBJ2-2; 7 bases line up with TRBD1. The V and J ends lost 6 bases and 4 bases, in that order; junction bases with no gene match: 2. Per the germline V gene, CDR1 is MDHEN and CDR2 is SYDVKM. The CDR3 runs 13 residues. This chain's CDR3 is CASSNRGTGELFF. The CDR3 DNA reads TGTGCCAGCAGCAACAGGGGCACCGGGGAGCTGTTTTTT.

The J gene is TRBJ2-2, the V gene TRBV13; D unclear. The V and J ends lost 2 bases and 1 base respectively, with 11 bases between them. From germline, CDR1 is PRHDT and CDR2 FYEKMQ (reference sequence). The CDR3 spans 16 residues. This CDR3 is CASSLYPQENTGELFF. The CDR3 DNA follows: TGTGCCAGCAGCTTATATCCCCAGGAGAACACCGGGGAGCTGTTTTTT.

The chain carries TRBV18 and TRBJ2-2; tentative D call: TRBD1 (6 bases). The CDR3 has 16 amino acids. V dropped 0 bases and J dropped 3 bases, with 11 bases sitting between them. Germline CDR1 and CDR2: KGHSH and LQKENI. The CDR3 nucleotides read TGTGCCAGCTCACCACCGGCAGGGGATGACACCGGGGAGCTGTTTTTT. Protein product: CASSPPAGDDTGELFF.

The chain couples TRBV6-6 to TRBJ1-1; D may be TRBD1 (6 bases). CDR1 is MNHNY, CDR2 SVGAGI, per germline (reference sequence). CDR3 size: 13 residues. CDR3 coding DNA: TGTGCGACATGGGGGCCAAGGGCCACTGAAGCTTTCTTT. This sequence encodes CATWGPRATEAFF.

This chain links TRBV2 with TRBJ1-2; no clear D gene. The V and J ends lost 6 bases and 3 bases respectively, with 14 bases between them. The CDR3 spans 14 residues. Looked up from germline, CDR1 is SNHLY and CDR2 is FYNNEI. The CDR3 sequence is CASRVGQADYGYTF. The CDR3 nucleotides read TGTGCCAGCAGAGTCGGGCAGGCTGACTATGGCTACACCTTC.

In the case of this clone: In the same sample, other DNA sequences code for this CDR3. The chain has TRBV19 and TRBJ2-7, with TRBD2 matching over 7 bases. Per the germline V gene, CDR1 is LNHDA and CDR2 is SQIVND (reference sequence). With 3 bases clipped from V and 3 bases from J, the junction kept 2 bases outside the gene matches. This CDR3 has 13 amino acids. CDR3 residues: CASSIGLDYEQYF. In DNA, the CDR3 is TGTGCCAGTAGTATCGGACTAGACTACGAGCAGTACTTC. Full variable domain (rest looked up from reference TRBV19 and TRBJ2-7): DGGITQSPKYLFRKEGQNVTLSCEQNLNHDAMYWYRQDPGQGLRLIYYSQIVNDFQKGDIAEGYSVSREKKESFPLTVTSAQKNPTAFYLCASSIGLDYEQYFGPGTRLTVT.

The rearrangement links TRBV11-2 to TRBJ2-1; TRBD2 might be the D (6 bases). V lost 4 bases to trimming and J lost 5 bases, with 15 bases between them. CDR1 and CDR2 (germline): SGHAT, FQNNGV. This CDR3 contains 15 residues. CDR3 nucleotide sequence: TGTGCCAGCAGCTCCCGACACGGGGGAGACAATGAGCAGTTCTTC. It codes for CASSSRHGGDNEQFF.

This clone is labeled medium-sized. Other DNA sequences in this sample translate to the same CDR3. The chain joins TRBV27 to TRBJ2-7; 7 bases align to TRBD1. The junction had 3 bases not matched to a gene; V was cut back by 5 bases and J by 2 bases. The length of the CDR3 is 13 residues. CDR1 is MNHEY, CDR2 SMNVEV, per germline (reference sequence). The DNA of the CDR3 is TGTGCCAGCAGTGTACAGGGGACCTACGAGCAGTACTTC. Amino acid sequence: CASSVQGTYEQYF.

The rearrangement links TRBV28 to TRBJ2-7, with D maybe TRBD2 (5 bases). The CDR3 has 13 residues. CDR1 and CDR2 from the germline V gene are MDHEN and SYDVKM. V was pared by 5 bases and J by 1 base, with 9 bases between. The CDR3 here is CASSTGYSYEQYF. In DNA form, the CDR3 reads TGTGCCAGCAGTACGGGGTATTCCTACGAGCAGTACTTC.

This clone was recorded once. V and J are TRBV7-2 and TRBJ2-1; TRBD1 is a possible D gene (6 bases). The CDR3 totals 17 residues. Germline V gives CDR1 SGHTA, CDR2 FQGNSA. The V end was cut by 3 bases, the J end by 1 base, with 16 bases between. The chain's CDR3 is CASSFFWGQPSYNEQFF. In nucleotides, the CDR3 is TGTGCCAGCAGCTTCTTCTGGGGACAACCTTCCTACAATGAGCAGTTCTTC.

For the CDR3, the DNA is TGTGCCAGCTCCTTGATGGGGGGAGGCTACAATGAGCAGTTCTTC. This gives the protein CASSLMGGGYNEQFF. V is TRBV7-8 and J is TRBJ2-1; TRBD2 is a possible D gene (6 bases). With 8 bases removed from V and 3 bases from J, the gap between germline ends came to 17 bases. CDR1 SGHVS and CDR2 FQNEAQ come from the germline V gene. The CDR3 is 15 amino acids.

This chain connects TRBV7-9 to TRBJ2-3; TRBD2 matches at 11 bases. CDR3 length equals 16 residues. The germline CDR1 and CDR2 sequences are SEHNR and FQNEAQ (reference sequence). V shed 3 bases and J 6 bases; nucleotides not matched to a gene: 8. CDR3 sequence reads: CASSFNSGRAGDTQYF. The CDR3, as DNA: TGTGCCAGCAGCTTCAATAGCGGGAGGGCCGGGGATACGCAGTATTTT.

The rearrangement uses TRBV7-9 and TRBJ1-1; no clear D. This CDR3 spans 13 amino acids. Germline lookup yields CDR1 SEHNR and CDR2 FQNEAQ (reference sequence). V was trimmed by 4 bases and J by 0 bases, leaving 6 bases between them. The CDR3 spells CASSYLLNTEAFF. CDR3 nucleotides: TGTGCCAGCAGCTACCTTCTGAACACTGAAGCTTTCTTT.

V gene TRBV6-6 combines with J gene TRBJ2-7; 10 bases match TRBD1. Germline CDR1 is MNHNY and CDR2 is SVGAGI (reference sequence). Trimming removed 2 bases from V and 5 bases from J; junction bases left unmatched: 9. CDR3 length: 16 residues. CDR3 sequence (DNA): TGTGCCAGCAGTTACGACCGGGACAGGGGCCTGAACGAGCAGTACTTC. This codes for CASSYDRDRGLNEQYF.

V gene TRBV13 combines with J gene TRBJ2-7, with D possibly TRBD2 on 7 matching bases. CDR1 is PRHDT, CDR2 FYEKMQ, per germline (reference sequence). V lost 2 bases and J lost 2, with 13 bases in between. The CDR3 covers 15 residues. The CDR3 spells CASSLLGGLPYEQYF. The CDR3 nucleotides are TGTGCCAGCAGCTTACTCGGGGGGCTCCCCTACGAGCAGTACTTC.

The chain carries TRBV6-4 and TRBJ2-1; TRBD1 or TRBD2 may be the D gene (5 bases each). Trimming left V 3 bases short and J 0 bases short, with 9 bases between. CDR3 length equals 15 residues. Germline loops: CDR1 MRHNA, CDR2 SNTAGT. The CDR3, as DNA: TGTGCCAGCAGTGAATGGGGGAGCTCCTACAATGAGCAGTTCTTC. Encoded protein: CASSEWGSSYNEQFF.

V is TRBV28 and J is TRBJ2-3; perhaps TRBD2 as D (5 bases). Germline V gene sequence: CDR1 MDHEN, CDR2 SYDVKM. This CDR3 contains 16 residues. The V and J ends lost 4 bases and 0 bases respectively, with 14 bases between them. CDR3 bases: TGTGCCAGCAGTTCGGGGATAACCCCCAGCACAGATACGCAGTATTTT. Amino acids: CASSSGITPSTDTQYF.

Only one count was recorded for this clone. The V call is TRBV5-4, the J call TRBJ2-7; 7 bases match TRBD2. This CDR3 spans 14 amino acids. Germline-derived CDR1 and CDR2 are SGHNT and YYREEE (reference sequence). Trimming removed 2 bases from V and 5 bases from J; junction bases left unmatched: 7. CDR3 loop: CASSFTGGRDEQYF. The CDR3 bases are TGTGCCAGCAGCTTTACGGGGGGACGGGACGAGCAGTACTTC.